Shown below are 32 T cell receptor beta chains from a single sample sequenced in a study of PD-1 blockade in mismatch repair-deficient tumors. Sequencing used immunoSEQ multiplex PCR; TCRdb keeps in-frame clones, though not all of them. The data show just under 65,000 clones, about 91% seen once. This material consisted of peripheral blood, taken 52 weeks after starting pembrolizumab. These receptors all come from an adult with mismatch repair-deficient cancer.

The chain employs TRBV27 and TRBJ2-3, with TRBD1 as a possible D gene (6 bases). Germline V gene sequence: CDR1 MNHEY, CDR2 SMNVEV (reference sequence). CDR3 length: 16 amino acids. The germline V and J ends were trimmed by 0 bases and 4 bases, with 14 bases remaining between them. The CDR3 DNA reads as TGTGCCAGCAGTTTATCATTAACAGGGCCCGCAGATACGCAGTATTTT. It yields the protein CASSLSLTGPADTQYF.

The chain couples TRBV4-1 to TRBJ2-1; 7 bases are a match to TRBD1. V gave up 4 bases and J gave up 0 bases; unmatched junction bases: 6. Germline V gives CDR1 MGHRA, CDR2 YSYEKL. The CDR3 totals 16 residues. The CDR3 nucleotides read TGCGCCAGCAGCCGCGACCGGGACAGCTCCTACAATGAGCAGTTCTTC. Translation: CASSRDRDSSYNEQFF.

This chain connects TRBV30 to TRBJ1-5; TRBD1 matches 7 bases. The CDR3 extends over 13 amino acids. Germline V gene lookup returns CDR1 GTSNPN and CDR2 SVGIG (reference sequence). The junction had 4 bases not matched to a gene; V was cut back by 4 bases and J by 4 bases. The CDR3 DNA is TGTGCCTGGACTCCGACAGGGAATCAGCCCCAGCATTTT. Residues: CAWTPTGNQPQHF.

The table lists this clone with a count of one. The chain carries TRBV6-6 and TRBJ2-1; 7 positions agree with TRBD1. This CDR3 comprises 16 residues. The germline V gene has CDR1 MNHNY and CDR2 SVGAGI (reference sequence). Trimming cost V 0 bases and J 2 bases; bases outside gene matches: 4. CDR3 loop: CASSYSVQGTYNEQFF. The CDR3 coding sequence is TGTGCCAGCAGTTACTCGGTACAGGGGACCTACAATGAGCAGTTCTTC.

The rearrangement uses TRBV28 and TRBJ2-7; either TRBD1 or TRBD2 may fit D (5 bases each). Germline CDR1 reads MDHEN; CDR2 reads SYDVKM. The CDR3 loop spans 11 amino acids. CDR3 in amino acids: CAAGTTYEQYF. CDR3 DNA sequence: TGTGCGGCAGGGACGACCTACGAGCAGTACTTC.

This rearrangement joins TRBV27 to TRBJ2-1, with 10 bases aligning to TRBD2. This CDR3 has 15 residues. Per germline, CDR1 MNHEY and CDR2 SMNVEV (reference sequence). The V segment lost 7 bases and the J segment 6 bases; nucleotides outside the gene matches: 9. CDR3 DNA: TGTGCCAGCATAGCCCTAGCGGGAGTCTCCAATGAGCAGTTCTTC. This codes for CASIALAGVSNEQFF.

The gene calls are TRBV6-5 and TRBJ2-7; D may match TRBD1 or TRBD2 (5 bases each). V dropped 0 bases and J dropped 5 bases, with 14 bases sitting between them. Germline values: CDR1 MNHEY, CDR2 SVGAGI. The length of the CDR3 is 15 residues. The CDR3 DNA is TGTGCCAGCAGTTACTCGACCGGGGCGAGGAACGAGCAGTACTTC. Translation gives CASSYSTGARNEQYF.

The chain uses TRBV28 and TRBJ2-1; 11 bases are a match to TRBD2. The V gene end was trimmed by 2 bases and the J gene end by 4 bases; junction bases not matched to a gene: 4. The germline V gene encodes CDR1 MDHEN and CDR2 SYDVKM. The CDR3 sequence is 16 residues long. Written as DNA, the CDR3 is TGTGCCAGCAGTTTAGCAACTAGCGGGAGTTACAATGAGCAGTTCTTC. Translated, it gives CASSLATSGSYNEQFF. The whole variable domain, filled in from reference TRBV28 and TRBJ2-1, reads DVKVTQSSRYLVKRTGEKVFLECVQDMDHENMFWYRQDPGLGLRLIYFSYDVKMKEKGDIPEGYSVSREKKERFSLILESASTNQTSMYLCASSLATSGSYNEQFFGPGTRLTVL.

This chain joins TRBV29-1 and TRBJ2-5; D is possibly TRBD1 (6 bases). Germline V gene lookup returns CDR1 SQVTM and CDR2 ANQGSEA. Trimming took off 3 bases at V and 5 bases at J, with 19 bases between the two ends. The CDR3 is made up of 15 amino acids. The CDR3: CSVEDRNRDPETQYF. In DNA, the CDR3 is TGCAGCGTTGAGGATAGAAACAGGGATCCGGAGACCCAGTACTTC.

This clone is a singleton in its sample. This sequence joins TRBV6-1 and TRBJ2-2; 10 nucleotides match TRBD2. The junction had 6 bases not matched to a gene; V was cut back by 7 bases and J by 4 bases. Germline V CDR1 and CDR2: MNHNS, SASEGT. This CDR3 spans 15 amino acids. The CDR3 nucleotides read TGTGCCAGCACTAGCGGGAGCTACGGCACCGGGGAGCTGTTTTTT. Residues: CASTSGSYGTGELFF.

The V call is TRBV25-1, the J call TRBJ1-2; D might be TRBD1 (5 bases). Germline CDR1 MGHDK, CDR2 SYGVNS. The V end lost 4 bases, the J end lost 5 bases, and 11 bases lay between the germline ends. This CDR3 has 13 amino acids. The CDR3, as DNA: TGTGCCAGCAGTGGTGGGACGGGGTATGGCTACACCTTC. This gives the protein CASSGGTGYGYTF.

The chain couples TRBV27 to TRBJ2-3; TRBD2 matches 9 bases. V was clipped by 5 bases and J by 2 bases; unmatched bases: 8. CDR1 and CDR2 from the germline V gene are MNHEY and SMNVEV (reference sequence). This CDR3 contains 16 residues. CDR3 DNA: TGTGCCAGCAGTCCAACAGCGGGAGGACTCACAGATACGCAGTATTTT. Translated, it gives CASSPTAGGLTDTQYF.

This chain uses TRBV7-9 with TRBJ2-7; 7 nucleotides line up with TRBD1. The V segment lost 4 bases and the J segment 0 bases; nucleotides outside the gene matches: 15. The CDR3 spans 18 residues. Germline-derived CDR1 and CDR2 are SEHNR and FQNEAQ (reference sequence). The DNA for the CDR3 is TGTGCCAGCAGCTCAAGGGTAACGTCGGGACAGTCCTCCTACGAGCAGTACTTC. Protein product: CASSSRVTSGQSSYEQYF.

V usage is TRBV4-1 and J usage is TRBJ2-1, with D possibly matching TRBD1 (5 bases). Germline assignment: CDR1 MGHRA and CDR2 YSYEKL. The CDR3 totals 15 residues. Trimming shortened V by 7 bases and J by 8 bases, and 21 bases separated the two germline ends. The CDR3 loop reads CASTPLGGAGDEQFF. CDR3 sequence (DNA): TGCGCCAGCACCCCCTTGGGTGGGGCCGGCGATGAGCAGTTCTTC.

The CDR3 region is CASSQSRTVGNTIYF. CDR3 nucleotide sequence: TGTGCCAGCAGCCAATCGAGGACGGTCGGAAACACCATATATTTT. This chain joins TRBV16 and TRBJ1-3; D not resolved. The V end lost 0 bases, the J end lost 4 bases, and 10 bases lay between the germline ends. From germline, CDR1 is KGHSY and CDR2 FQNENV. This CDR3 comprises 15 residues. The whole variable domain, remainder taken from reference TRBV16 and TRBJ1-3, is GEEVAQTPKHLVRGEGQKAKLYCAPIKGHSYVFWYQQVLKNEFKFLISFQNENVFDETGMPKERFSAKCLPNSPCSLEIQATKLEDSAVYFCASSQSRTVGNTIYFGEGSWLTVV.

The chain couples TRBV11-2 to TRBJ2-7; D gene ambiguous. V was trimmed by 1 base and J by 5 bases, leaving 12 bases between them. The CDR3 has 14 amino acids. Per the germline V gene, CDR1 is SGHAT and CDR2 is FQNNGV. CDR3 nucleotides: TGTGCCAGCAGCTTAGCCCCAGATTCTCACGAGCAGTACTTC. Residues: CASSLAPDSHEQYF.

V gene TRBV7-9 combines with J gene TRBJ1-4, with a weak D call TRBD1 (5 bases). Per germline, CDR1 SEHNR and CDR2 FQNEAQ (reference sequence). The CDR3 is 14 amino acids. V dropped 2 bases and J dropped 8 bases, with 12 bases sitting between them. This CDR3 reads CASSLPGVQEKLFF. CDR3 DNA sequence: TGTGCCAGCAGCTTACCGGGGGTACAAGAAAAACTGTTTTTT. Variable domain in full (rest from reference TRBV7-9 and TRBJ1-4): DTGVSQNPRHKITKRGQNVTFRCDPISEHNRLYWYRQTLGQGPEFLTYFQNEAQLEKSRLLSDRFSAERPKGSFSTLEIQRTEQGDSAMYLCASSLPGVQEKLFFGSGTQLSVL.

The chain couples TRBV19 to TRBJ2-3; 9 positions agree with TRBD2. The CDR3 has 15 amino acids. Germline CDR1 LNHDA, CDR2 SQIVND (reference sequence). V gave up 1 base and J gave up 6 bases; unmatched junction bases: 5. CDR3 sequence: CASSIGASGKDTQYF. The CDR3 DNA is TGTGCCAGTAGTATAGGAGCTAGCGGGAAGGATACGCAGTATTTT.

The chain recombines TRBV6-5 with TRBJ1-1; no clear D. Trimming stripped 7 bases from V and 4 bases from J, with 19 bases between. Germline loops: CDR1 MNHEY, CDR2 SVGAGI. The CDR3 totals 15 residues. CDR3 region: CASTLLPQSGTEAFF. In DNA form, the CDR3 reads TGTGCCAGCACCCTCCTCCCACAGTCGGGCACTGAAGCTTTCTTT.

V usage is TRBV5-1 and J usage is TRBJ2-1; 11 nucleotides match TRBD2. Germline-derived CDR1 and CDR2 are SGHRS and YFSETQ. The trim removed 5 bases at V and 6 bases at J, leaving 4 bases unmatched. The CDR3 sequence is 14 residues long. CDR3 sequence reads: CASRPGTSGNEQFF. The CDR3 DNA follows: TGCGCCAGCAGGCCCGGGACTAGCGGCAATGAGCAGTTCTTC.

The CDR3 here is CASSSHPEGRPNTGELFF. As DNA, the CDR3 is TGCGCCAGCAGCTCCCACCCGGAAGGCAGGCCAAACACCGGGGAGCTGTTTTTT. The V and J genes are TRBV5-1 and TRBJ2-2, with unresolved D. CDR1 SGHRS and CDR2 YFSETQ come from the germline V gene. V was trimmed by 3 bases and J by 2 bases, leaving 20 bases between them. The CDR3 length is 18 residues.

The J gene is TRBJ2-1, the V gene TRBV9, with TRBD2 matching over 10 bases. Germline loops: CDR1 SGDLS, CDR2 YYNGEE. The V segment lost 2 bases and the J segment 3 bases; nucleotides outside the gene matches: 8. The CDR3 runs to 17 residues. CDR3 region: CASSVTGLAEYYNEQFF. CDR3 bases: TGTGCCAGCAGCGTGACAGGACTAGCGGAGTACTACAATGAGCAGTTCTTC.

In this sample, this clone turned up once. This rearrangement joins TRBV21-1 to TRBJ1-5. TRBV21-1 is assigned pseudogene status. The CDR3 consists of 16 residues. CDR3 loop: CASSKAVRDSNQPQHF. CDR3 bases: TGTGCCAGCAGCAAAGCCGTCAGGGACAGCAATCAGCCCCAGCATTTT.

The chain couples TRBV11-3 to TRBJ2-7; D gene uncertain. V was clipped by 1 base and J by 2 bases, with 9 bases between them. This CDR3 spans 14 amino acids. The germline V gene has CDR1 SGHNT and CDR2 YENEEA. The CDR3 bases are TGTGCCAGCAGCTTAGTTCCCCTACCCTACGAGCAGTACTTC. It encodes CASSLVPLPYEQYF. The variable domain in full, completed from reference TRBV11-3 and TRBJ2-7, reads EAGVVQSPRYKIIEKKQPVAFWCNPISGHNTLYWYLQNLGQGPELLIRYENEEAVDDSQLPKDRFSAERLKGVDSTLKIQPAELGDSAVYLCASSLVPLPYEQYFGPGTRLTVT.

This sequence joins TRBV7-2 and TRBJ2-7; D may be TRBD1 or TRBD2 (5 bases each). This CDR3 spans 11 amino acids. CDR1 is SGHTA and CDR2 is FQGNSA in the germline V gene. Trimming took 3 bases from V and 9 from J, leaving 9 bases between them. The CDR3 DNA follows: TGTGCCAGCAGCTTGGGGGAAGTGCAGTACTTC. Translating it yields CASSLGEVQYF.

The chain uses TRBV6-1 and TRBJ2-5; possible D gene TRBD2, 6 bases. The CDR3 covers 14 residues. Trimming took 8 bases from V and 5 from J, leaving 18 bases between them. Germline CDR1 is MNHNS and CDR2 is SASEGT. The CDR3 loop reads CASGEEGRGETQYF. Here the CDR3 DNA reads TGTGCCAGCGGGGAGGAGGGCAGAGGGGAGACCCAGTACTTC.

The genes are TRBV9 and TRBJ2-5; weak D call: TRBD2 (7 bases). Germline V gene lookup returns CDR1 SGDLS and CDR2 YYNGEE. Trimming removed 4 bases at V and 1 base at J, with 14 bases between. The CDR3 length is 15 residues. The chain's CDR3 is CASSIGGGIQETQYF. CDR3 DNA: TGTGCCAGCAGCATAGGGGGGGGCATCCAAGAGACCCAGTACTTC.

This chain joins TRBV7-6 and TRBJ2-1, with 9 bases fitting TRBD2. Per the germline V gene, CDR1 is SGHVS and CDR2 is FNYEAQ. The CDR3 spans 15 residues. The V gene end was trimmed by 1 base and the J gene end by 5 bases; junction bases not matched to a gene: 3. CDR3 sequence: CASSLGAGGNNEQFF. The CDR3 DNA follows: TGTGCCAGCAGCTTAGGGGCGGGAGGGAACAATGAGCAGTTCTTC.

This clone was observed once. The rearrangement uses TRBV15 and TRBJ2-7; 9 bases map to TRBD2. With 5 bases clipped from V and 3 bases from J, the junction kept 5 bases outside the gene matches. Germline V lookup: CDR1 LNHNV, CDR2 YYDKDF (reference sequence). This CDR3 contains 14 residues. Written as DNA, the CDR3 is TGTGCCACCAGCCCTCGAGCGGGGGGCTACGAGCAGTACTTC. Protein product: CATSPRAGGYEQYF.

V gene TRBV11-2 combines with J gene TRBJ2-2; 9 bases line up with TRBD1. The CDR3 runs to 18 residues. V lost 4 bases and J lost 5; bases outside the gene matches: 14. Germline V gives CDR1 SGHAT, CDR2 FQNNGV. As DNA, the CDR3 is TGTGCCAGCAGCTCACCCAGTGGACAGGGGTCGGTAACCGGGGAGCTGTTTTTT. As protein: CASSSPSGQGSVTGELFF.

The chain joins TRBV11-2 to TRBJ1-1, with 12 bases fitting TRBD1. J gave up 7 bases and V 1 base, and 4 bases lay outside the gene matches. CDR3 size: 15 residues. Germline assignment: CDR1 SGHAT and CDR2 FQNNGV. This chain's CDR3 is CASSLGDRGHNEAFF. CDR3 nucleotides: TGTGCCAGCAGCTTAGGGGACAGGGGGCATAATGAAGCTTTCTTT. The whole variable domain, remainder taken from reference TRBV11-2 and TRBJ1-1, is EAGVAQSPRYKIIEKRQSVAFWCNPISGHATLYWYQQILGQGPKLLIQFQNNGVVDDSQLPKDRFSAERLKGVDSTLKIQPAKLEDSAVYLCASSLGDRGHNEAFFGQGTRLTVV.

The V and J genes are TRBV11-3 and TRBJ2-5, with D unresolved. The CDR3 runs to 14 residues. The germline V gene has CDR1 SGHNT and CDR2 YENEEA. V dropped 3 bases and J dropped 4 bases, with 12 bases sitting between them. The CDR3 sequence: CASSLVATSETQYF. In DNA form, the CDR3 reads TGTGCCAGCAGCTTGGTTGCTACCTCAGAGACCCAGTACTTC.